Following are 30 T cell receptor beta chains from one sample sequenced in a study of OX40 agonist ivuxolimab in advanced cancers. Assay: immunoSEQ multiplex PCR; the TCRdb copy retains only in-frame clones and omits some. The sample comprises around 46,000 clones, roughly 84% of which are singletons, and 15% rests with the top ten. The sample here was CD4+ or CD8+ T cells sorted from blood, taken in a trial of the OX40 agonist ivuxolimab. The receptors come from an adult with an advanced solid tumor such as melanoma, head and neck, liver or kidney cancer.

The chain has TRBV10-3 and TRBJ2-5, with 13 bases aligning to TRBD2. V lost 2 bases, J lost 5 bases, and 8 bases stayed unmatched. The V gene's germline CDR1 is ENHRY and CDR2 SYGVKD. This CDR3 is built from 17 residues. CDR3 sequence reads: CAISERWTSGSGETQYF. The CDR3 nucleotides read TGTGCCATCAGTGAGAGGTGGACTAGCGGGAGCGGGGAGACCCAGTACTTC.

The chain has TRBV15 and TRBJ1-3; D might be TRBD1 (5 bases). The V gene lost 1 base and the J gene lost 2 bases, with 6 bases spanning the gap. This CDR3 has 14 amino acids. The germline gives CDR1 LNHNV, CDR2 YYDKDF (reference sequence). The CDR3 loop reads CATSRVGAGNTIYF. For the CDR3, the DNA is TGTGCCACCAGCAGAGTAGGGGCTGGAAACACCATATATTTT.

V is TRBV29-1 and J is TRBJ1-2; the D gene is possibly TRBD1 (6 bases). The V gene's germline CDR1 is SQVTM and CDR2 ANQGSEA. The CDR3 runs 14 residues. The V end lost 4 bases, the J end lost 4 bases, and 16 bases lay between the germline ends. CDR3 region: CSVGEGGPRYGYTF. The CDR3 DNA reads TGCAGCGTTGGGGAGGGGGGTCCGCGCTATGGCTACACCTTC.

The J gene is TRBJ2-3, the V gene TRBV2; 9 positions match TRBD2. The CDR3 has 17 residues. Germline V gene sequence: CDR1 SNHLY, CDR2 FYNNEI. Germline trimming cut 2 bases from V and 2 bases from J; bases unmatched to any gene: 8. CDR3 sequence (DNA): TGTGCCAGCAGTGAATTTGCGGGGGGGAGGGACACAGATACGCAGTATTTT. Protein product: CASSEFAGGRDTDTQYF. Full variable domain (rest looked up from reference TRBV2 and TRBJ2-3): EPEVTQTPSHQVTQMGQEVILRCVPISNHLYFYWYRQILGQKVEFLVSFYNNEISEKSEIFDDQFSVERPDGSNFTLKIRSTKLEDSAMYFCASSEFAGGRDTDTQYFGPGTRLTVL.

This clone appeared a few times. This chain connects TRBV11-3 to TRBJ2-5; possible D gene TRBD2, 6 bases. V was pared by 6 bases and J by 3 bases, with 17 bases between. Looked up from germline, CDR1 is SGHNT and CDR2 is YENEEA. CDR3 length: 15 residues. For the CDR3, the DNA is TGTGCCAGCAGTCAAGTCAGTGGCGGGGAAGAGACCCAGTACTTC. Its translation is CASSQVSGGEETQYF.

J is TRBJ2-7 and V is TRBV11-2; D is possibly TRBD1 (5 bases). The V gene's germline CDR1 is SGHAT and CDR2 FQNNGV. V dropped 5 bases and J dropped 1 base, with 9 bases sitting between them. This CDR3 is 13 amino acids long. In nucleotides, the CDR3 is TGTGCCAGCAGCCCAGGGCGTTCCTACGAGCAGTACTTC. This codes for CASSPGRSYEQYF. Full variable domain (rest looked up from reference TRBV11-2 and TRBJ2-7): EAGVAQSPRYKIIEKRQSVAFWCNPISGHATLYWYQQILGQGPKLLIQFQNNGVVDDSQLPKDRFSAERLKGVDSTLKIQPAKLEDSAVYLCASSPGRSYEQYFGPGTRLTVT.

In DNA, the CDR3 is TGTGCCAGCAGGCCACCGGGACAGTTTAATGAAAAACTGTTTTTT. Its protein is CASRPPGQFNEKLFF. The chain recombines TRBV5-8 with TRBJ1-4, with 7 bases identical to TRBD1. The CDR3 has 15 residues. Germline CDR1 and CDR2: SGHTS and YDEGEE. The V gene end was trimmed by 5 bases and the J gene end by 4 bases; junction bases not matched to a gene: 8. The full variable domain, its missing parts supplied by reference TRBV5-8 and TRBJ1-4, is EAGVTQSPTHLIKTRGQQATLRCSPISGHTSVYWYQQALGLGLQFLLWYDEGEERNRGNFPPRFSGRQFPNYSSELNVNALELEDSALYLCASRPPGQFNEKLFFGSGTQLSVL.

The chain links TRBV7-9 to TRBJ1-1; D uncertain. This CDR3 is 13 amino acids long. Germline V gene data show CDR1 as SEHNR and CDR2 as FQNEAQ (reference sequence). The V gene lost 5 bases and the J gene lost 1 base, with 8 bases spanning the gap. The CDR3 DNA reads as TGTGCCAGCAGCCGATTGGCGAACACTGAAGCTTTCTTT. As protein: CASSRLANTEAFF.

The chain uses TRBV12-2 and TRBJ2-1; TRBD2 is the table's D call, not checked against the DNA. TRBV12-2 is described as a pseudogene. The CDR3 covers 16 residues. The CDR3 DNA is TGTGCAAGTCGCTATAGGACTAGCGGGAGACTCGATGAGCAGTTCTTC. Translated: CASRYRTSGRLDEQFF.

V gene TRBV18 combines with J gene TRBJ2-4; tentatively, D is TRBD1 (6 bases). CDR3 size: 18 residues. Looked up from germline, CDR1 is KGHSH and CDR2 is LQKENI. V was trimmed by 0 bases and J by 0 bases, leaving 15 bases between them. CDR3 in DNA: TGTGCCAGCTCACCACCTTCTCGGGACACAATAGCCAAAAACATTCAGTACTTC. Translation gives CASSPPSRDTIAKNIQYF.

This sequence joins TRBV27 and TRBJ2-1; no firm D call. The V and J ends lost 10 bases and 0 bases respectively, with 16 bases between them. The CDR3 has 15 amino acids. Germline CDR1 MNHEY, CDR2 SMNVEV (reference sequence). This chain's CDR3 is CATRPALSSYNEQFF. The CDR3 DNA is TGTGCCACTCGGCCGGCCTTAAGCTCCTACAATGAGCAGTTCTTC.

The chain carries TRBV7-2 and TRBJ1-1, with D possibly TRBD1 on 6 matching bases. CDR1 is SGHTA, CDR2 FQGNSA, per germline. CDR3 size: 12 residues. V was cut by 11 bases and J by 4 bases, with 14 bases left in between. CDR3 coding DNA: TGTGCCGGCGGGGGCGCGGGCACTGAAGCTTTCTTT. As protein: CAGGGAGTEAFF. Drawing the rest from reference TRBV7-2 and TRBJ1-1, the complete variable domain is GAGVSQSPSNKVTEKGKDVELRCDPISGHTALYWYRQSLGQGLEFLIYFQGNSAPDKSGLPSDRFSAERTGGSVSTLTIQRTQQEDSAVYLCAGGGAGTEAFFGQGTRLTVV.

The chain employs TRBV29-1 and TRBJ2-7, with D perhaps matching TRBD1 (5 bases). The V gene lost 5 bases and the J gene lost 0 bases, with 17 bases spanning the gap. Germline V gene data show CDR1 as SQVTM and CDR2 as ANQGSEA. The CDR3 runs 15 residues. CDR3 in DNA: TGCAGCGTTAAGGATGACGCAGGGTCCTCCTACGAGCAGTACTTC. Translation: CSVKDDAGSSYEQYF.

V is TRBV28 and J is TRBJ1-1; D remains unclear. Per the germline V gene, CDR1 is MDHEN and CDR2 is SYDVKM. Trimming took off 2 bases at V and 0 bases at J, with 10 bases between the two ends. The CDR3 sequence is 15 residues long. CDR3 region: CASSLRIDMNTEAFF. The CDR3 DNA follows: TGTGCCAGCAGTTTACGTATAGATATGAACACTGAAGCTTTCTTT.

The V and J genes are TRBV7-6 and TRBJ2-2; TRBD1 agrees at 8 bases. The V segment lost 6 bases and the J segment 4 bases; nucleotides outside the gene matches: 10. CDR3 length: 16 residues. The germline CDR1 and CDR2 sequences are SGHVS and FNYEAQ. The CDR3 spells CASSWPRDRLTGELFF. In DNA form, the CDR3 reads TGTGCCAGCAGTTGGCCCCGGGACAGGCTCACCGGGGAGCTGTTTTTT.

CDR3 DNA: TGCGCCAGCAGCCCCGAGAACAGGGCCCACGAGCAGTACTTC. Its translation is CASSPENRAHEQYF. J is TRBJ2-7 and V is TRBV4-1; tentative D call: TRBD1 (6 bases). Germline CDR1 MGHRA, CDR2 YSYEKL. The length of the CDR3 is 14 residues. Trimming shortened V by 4 bases and J by 5 bases, and 15 bases separated the two germline ends.

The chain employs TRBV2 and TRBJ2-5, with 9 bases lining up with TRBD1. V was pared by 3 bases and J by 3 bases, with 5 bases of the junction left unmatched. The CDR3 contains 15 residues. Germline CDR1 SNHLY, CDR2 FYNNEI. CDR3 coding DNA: TGTGCCAGCAGTGACCCATGGACAGGGGAAGAGACCCAGTACTTC. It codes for CASSDPWTGEETQYF.

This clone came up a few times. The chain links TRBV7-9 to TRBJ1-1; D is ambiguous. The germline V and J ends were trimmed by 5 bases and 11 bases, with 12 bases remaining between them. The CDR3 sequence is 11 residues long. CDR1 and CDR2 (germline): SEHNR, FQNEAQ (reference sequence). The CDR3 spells CASSVAVPAFF. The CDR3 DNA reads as TGTGCCAGCAGCGTGGCGGTACCGGCTTTCTTT. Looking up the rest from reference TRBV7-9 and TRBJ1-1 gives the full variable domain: DTGVSQNPRHKITKRGQNVTFRCDPISEHNRLYWYRQTLGQGPEFLTYFQNEAQLEKSRLLSDRFSAERPKGSFSTLEIQRTEQGDSAMYLCASSVAVPAFFGQGTRLTVV.

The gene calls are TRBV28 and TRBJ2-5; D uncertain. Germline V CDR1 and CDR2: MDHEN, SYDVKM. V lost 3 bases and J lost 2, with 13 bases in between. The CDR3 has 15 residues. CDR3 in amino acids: CASSFKDDGQETQYF. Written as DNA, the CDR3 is TGTGCCAGCAGTTTTAAGGACGATGGACAAGAGACCCAGTACTTC.

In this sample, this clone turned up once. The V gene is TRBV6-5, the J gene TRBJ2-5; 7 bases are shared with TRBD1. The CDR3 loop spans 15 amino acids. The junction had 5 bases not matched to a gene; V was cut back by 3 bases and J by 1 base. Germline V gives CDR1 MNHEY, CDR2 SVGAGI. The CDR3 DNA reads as TGTGCCAGCAGTTATGCCAGACAGGGCCAAGAGACCCAGTACTTC. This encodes CASSYARQGQETQYF.

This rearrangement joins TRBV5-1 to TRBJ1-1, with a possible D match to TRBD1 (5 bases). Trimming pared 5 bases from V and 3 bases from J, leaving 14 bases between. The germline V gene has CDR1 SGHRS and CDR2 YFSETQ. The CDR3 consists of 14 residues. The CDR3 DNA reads TGCGCCAGCAGTACGGGGGATGGGGACACTGAAGCTTTCTTT. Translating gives CASSTGDGDTEAFF.

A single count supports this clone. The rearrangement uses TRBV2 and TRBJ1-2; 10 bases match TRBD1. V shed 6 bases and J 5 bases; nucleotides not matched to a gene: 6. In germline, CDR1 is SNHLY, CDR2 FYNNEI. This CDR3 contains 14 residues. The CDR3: CASRTGGYLYGYTF. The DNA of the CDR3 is TGTGCCAGCAGGACAGGGGGCTACCTTTATGGCTACACCTTC.

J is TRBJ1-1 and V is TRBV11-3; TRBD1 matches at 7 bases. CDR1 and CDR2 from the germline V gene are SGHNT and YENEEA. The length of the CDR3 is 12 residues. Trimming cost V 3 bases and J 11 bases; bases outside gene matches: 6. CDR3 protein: CASSFQGGRAFF. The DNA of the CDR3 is TGTGCCAGCAGCTTCCAGGGGGGACGCGCTTTCTTT.

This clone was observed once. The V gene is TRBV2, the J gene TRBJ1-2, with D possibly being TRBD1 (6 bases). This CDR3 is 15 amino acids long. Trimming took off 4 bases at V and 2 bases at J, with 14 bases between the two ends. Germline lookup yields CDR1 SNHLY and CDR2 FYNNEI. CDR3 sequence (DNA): TGTGCCAGCAGTGTGCTCCAGGGGTACAACTATGGCTACACCTTC. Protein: CASSVLQGYNYGYTF.

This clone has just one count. The CDR3, as DNA: TGTGCCAGCAGACTGGGACTAGCGGGAGACGAGCAGTTCTTC. Its translation is CASRLGLAGDEQFF. V is TRBV27 and J is TRBJ2-1; 14 bases fit TRBD2. Per germline, CDR1 MNHEY and CDR2 SMNVEV (reference sequence). The CDR3 consists of 14 residues. The V segment lost 6 bases and the J segment 10 bases; nucleotides outside the gene matches: 5.

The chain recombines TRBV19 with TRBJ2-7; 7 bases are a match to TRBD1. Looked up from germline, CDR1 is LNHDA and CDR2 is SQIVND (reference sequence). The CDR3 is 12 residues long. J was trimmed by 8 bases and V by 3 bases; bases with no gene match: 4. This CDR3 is CASSMTGKQQYF. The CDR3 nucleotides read TGTGCCAGTAGTATGACAGGGAAGCAGCAGTACTTC.

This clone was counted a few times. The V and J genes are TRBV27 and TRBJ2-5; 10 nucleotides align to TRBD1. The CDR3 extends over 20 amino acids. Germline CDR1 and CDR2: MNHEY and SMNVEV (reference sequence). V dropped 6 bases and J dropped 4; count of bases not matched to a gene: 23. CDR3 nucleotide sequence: TGTGCCAGCAGCCGATTCTGGGACAGGGGTCGGGAGGGCCTAGGAGAGACCCAGTACTTC. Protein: CASSRFWDRGREGLGETQYF.

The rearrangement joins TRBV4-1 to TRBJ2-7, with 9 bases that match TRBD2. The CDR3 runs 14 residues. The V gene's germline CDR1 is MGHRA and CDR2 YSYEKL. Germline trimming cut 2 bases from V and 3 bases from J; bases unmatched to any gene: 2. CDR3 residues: CASSQTSGYYEQYF. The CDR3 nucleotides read TGCGCCAGCAGCCAAACTAGCGGGTACTACGAGCAGTACTTC.

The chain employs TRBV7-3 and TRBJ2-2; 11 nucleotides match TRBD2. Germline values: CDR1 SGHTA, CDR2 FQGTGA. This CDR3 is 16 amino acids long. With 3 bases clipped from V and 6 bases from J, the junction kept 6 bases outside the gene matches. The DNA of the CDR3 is TGTGCCAGCAGCTTGAATAGCGGGGGGGCCCCCGGGGAGCTGTTTTTT. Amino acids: CASSLNSGGAPGELFF.

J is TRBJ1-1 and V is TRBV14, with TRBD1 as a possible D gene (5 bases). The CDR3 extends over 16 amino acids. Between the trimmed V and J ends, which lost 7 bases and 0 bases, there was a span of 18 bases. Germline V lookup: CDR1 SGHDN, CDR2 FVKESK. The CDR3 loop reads CASTPTGTPMNTEAFF. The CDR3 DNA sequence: TGTGCCAGCACCCCGACCGGGACGCCCATGAACACTGAAGCTTTCTTT.